Included here is one T cell receptor (beta chain) sequence, with context. The J segment lost 3 bases and the V segment lost 3 bases, leaving 7 bases of the junction unmatched. The CDR3 runs 15 residues. Germline-derived CDR1 and CDR2 are SNHLY and FYNNEI. In the authors' methods: Quantification of nucleated cells was approximated via reference gene primer amplification. Here immunoSEQ multiplex PCR was the method, and the copy in TCRdb shows in-frame clones only, minus some. The DNA gave D and trimming, while V, J and clone size come from that table. The sample includes some 120,000 clones, 86% of them seen just once. This sample is part of a study of blood T cell repertoires in COVID-19. Whole-study context: Samples of COVID-19 (acute and convalescent) were obtained from the United States, Italy and Spain. From T cells, B-cell-depleted T cells, or PBMCs came the material, which was cDNA or gDNA.

The rearrangement joins TRBV2 to TRBJ1-2, with 7 bases that match TRBD1. Sequencing was performed on peripheral blood. The receptor's source is a human donor in a cohort sampled during active COVID-19. CDR3 loop: CASSDRLGQYYGYTF. The CDR3 DNA reads as TGTGCCAGCAGTGACCGCTTGGGACAGTACTATGGCTACACCTTC.